This T cell receptor beta chain came from a study of blood T cell repertoires in COVID-19 (dated by TCRdb to the early 2020s). A note on the overall study: Samples covering the acute and convalescent phases of COVID-19 were provided by collaborators in the United States, Italy and Spain. The dataset comprised deeply sampled blood TCRbeta repertoires from subjects exposed to, actively infected with, or recovered from COVID-19. The repertoires were released in a freely available public database intended as a resource for research on the immune response to SARS-CoV-2. The sample metadata nearly always contained a de-identified subject ID, COVID-19 status, age in years and sex. The prospective study material was composed of cDNA or gDNA derived from T cells, B-cell-depleted T cells, or PBMCs. The samples were drawn from the first 160 participants of the ongoing ImmuneRACE study and from 950 to 1,500 subjects provided by 6 global collaborators. HLA class I and class II types, where available, came from metadata supplied by the sample provider rather than from assay-based typing. General study outcomes and caveats: How much clinical and demographic metadata was included differed by source and by participant, and the metadata was provided uncurated.

TCRbeta CDR3 regions were amplified from genomic DNA by means of the immunoSEQ Assay, a bias-controlled multiplex PCR. In the paper's pipeline: The number of nucleated cells in each sample was estimated from the amplification of reference gene primers within the assay. Sequence reads were collapsed and filtered to measure the absolute abundance of every unique TCRbeta CDR3 rearrangement. For each sample, productive Simpson clonality was calculated as the square root of Simpson's diversity index across productive rearrangements. The table comes from immuneACCESS by way of TCRdb, which keeps in-frame sequences with V and J called. Part of the clones is missing from these tables; in studies checked, under half for an unresolved V gene and the rest for unknown reasons. From that table come the V and J calls and clone size; the DNA was used to work out D and trimming. The sample table shows approximately 100,000 clones, and 80% to 90% are seen once. Jointly, the top ten make up about 30% of the sample.

Its CDR3 holds 15 amino acids, cysteine through phenylalanine. This entry keeps only the CDR3 DNA: 45 bases, framed from base 1. V ends up 5 bases short and J 3 bases short, with an unmatched junction base count of 3. CDR1 is given as SGHAT and CDR2 as FQNNGV, both from the germline V gene. Each collaborating institution followed its own protocols to collect whole blood in K2EDTA tubes. Collaborator samples were shipped for TCRbeta analysis as frozen whole blood, isolated PBMCs, or DNA extracted from either sample type. On this clone: The antigen it recognizes is unknown. No quality values exist for individual bases; no much larger clone is one base distant.

In this chain, TRBV11-2 is recombined with TRBJ2-1, with TRBD1 matching 11 junction bases. Sequencing input: peripheral blood. The receptor was derived from a woman aged 80 or older with acute or convalescent COVID-19. The CDR3 loop reads CASSLGQGGYNEQFF. The bases read TGTGCCAGCAGCCTGGGACAGGGGGGCTACAATGAGCAGTTCTTC.